These 10 T cell receptor beta chains originate from one sample sequenced in a study of T cell responses to AZD1222 COVID-19 vaccine. Sequencing used immunoSEQ multiplex PCR; TCRdb keeps in-frame clones, though not all of them. The sample comprises about 150,000 clones, about 91% of which are singletons, and 3% to 4% rests with the top ten. Here the sequenced sample was peripheral blood, taken on day 0 of MenACWY control vaccination. Receptors originate from an adult in good health.

The chain couples TRBV6-5 to TRBJ1-2; D gene ambiguous. The CDR3 contains 14 residues. Germline V gene sequence: CDR1 MNHEY, CDR2 SVGAGI. With 5 bases removed from V and 4 bases from J, the gap between germline ends came to 14 bases. The CDR3 DNA follows: TGTGCCAGCAGTCAGGAGTATCCTGGCTATGGCTACACCTTC. It yields the protein CASSQEYPGYGYTF.

This sequence joins TRBV28 and TRBJ1-1; weak D call: TRBD1 (6 bases). Per the germline V gene, CDR1 is MDHEN and CDR2 is SYDVKM. V was trimmed by 6 bases and J by 9 bases, leaving 11 bases between them. CDR3 length: 11 amino acids. CDR3 residues: CASRRGTKAFF. In DNA form, the CDR3 reads TGTGCCAGCAGGCGTGGGACAAAAGCTTTCTTT.

The CDR3, as DNA: TGTGCCAGCAGCTTAGGCCACAGCGTCTATGGCTACACCTTC. Translation gives CASSLGHSVYGYTF. The chain joins TRBV7-9 to TRBJ1-2; D not certain. The CDR3 contains 14 residues. Germline CDR1 is SEHNR and CDR2 is FQNEAQ (reference sequence). V shed 1 base and J shed 4 bases, with 10 bases lying between them.

V and J are TRBV27 and TRBJ1-5, with TRBD1 matching over 7 bases. V lost 3 bases and J lost 3; bases outside the gene matches: 5. The CDR3 extends over 15 amino acids. The germline gives CDR1 MNHEY, CDR2 SMNVEV (reference sequence). In DNA, the CDR3 is TGTGCCAGCAGTTTCTCAGGGGGAAACAATCAGCCCCAGCATTTT. As protein: CASSFSGGNNQPQHF.

Only one count was recorded for this clone. The gene calls are TRBV19 and TRBJ1-2; D unresolved. The V gene lost 3 bases and the J gene lost 4 bases, with 12 bases spanning the gap. Germline CDR1 reads LNHDA; CDR2 reads SQIVND (reference sequence). The CDR3 has 14 residues. CDR3 bases: TGTGCCAGTAGTATCCAAACAAGGATCTATGGCTACACCTTC. Translation gives CASSIQTRIYGYTF.

The chain couples TRBV29-1 to TRBJ1-2, with D possibly matching TRBD1 (6 bases). CDR1 and CDR2 from the germline V gene are SQVTM and ANQGSEA. The CDR3 loop spans 13 amino acids. V was pared by 6 bases and J by 2 bases, with 13 bases between. The CDR3 region is CSVLQGQNYGYTF. Written as DNA, the CDR3 is TGCAGCGTCCTCCAGGGGCAAAACTATGGCTACACCTTC.

The DNA for the CDR3 is TGTGCCAGCAGCCGACTTACAGGGGGCAATCAGCCCCAGCATTTT. Translation: CASSRLTGGNQPQHF. The chain recombines TRBV28 with TRBJ1-5; 7 bases are a match to TRBD1. This CDR3 comprises 15 residues. Per germline, CDR1 MDHEN and CDR2 SYDVKM. Trimming at V came to 6 bases and at J to 2 bases, leaving 7 bases not matched to a gene.

The rearrangement joins TRBV18 to TRBJ1-2, with D unresolved. Per germline, CDR1 KGHSH and CDR2 LQKENI. The CDR3 length is 13 residues. Trimming stripped 3 bases from V and 3 bases from J, with 8 bases between. CDR3: CASSPSTDYGYTF. For the CDR3, the DNA is TGTGCCAGCTCACCGAGTACAGACTATGGCTACACCTTC.

The chain is built from TRBV5-4 and TRBJ1-1; maybe TRBD1 (5 bases). Germline V gene sequence: CDR1 SGHNT, CDR2 YYREEE (reference sequence). Trimming took off 7 bases at V and 6 bases at J, with 22 bases between the two ends. The CDR3 has 15 residues. In DNA, the CDR3 is TGTGCCAGCGCACCAGTTGTGGGGCGACTTGCTGAAGCTTTCTTT. Protein product: CASAPVVGRLAEAFF.

The chain has TRBV4-3 and TRBJ2-1; D call uncertain. The CDR3 has 14 amino acids. Germline-derived CDR1 and CDR2 are LGHNA and YSLEER. V lost 0 bases and J lost 4, with 7 bases in between. The CDR3 region is CASSQDLGYNEQFF. For the CDR3, the DNA is TGCGCCAGCAGCCAAGATCTCGGGTACAATGAGCAGTTCTTC.